The 17 T cell receptor beta chains in this list originate from one sample, sequenced in a study of shared clonotypes between healthy human individuals. Sequencing used immunoSEQ multiplex PCR; TCRdb keeps in-frame clones, though not all of them. The sample includes approximately 1,000,000 clones, around three quarters of them seen just once. Sequenced material: memory CD4+ T cells from PBMCs. Subset: CD45RA-negative fraction. The receptor set was obtained from a man between 18 and 29 years old in good health. Some clones in this sample may be carry-over from other donors' samples.

The chain recombines TRBV7-6 with TRBJ2-2; TRBD2 agrees at 8 bases. V shed 0 bases and J 5 bases; nucleotides not matched to a gene: 2. Germline lookup yields CDR1 SGHVS and CDR2 FNYEAQ. There are 15 residues in the CDR3. DNA for the CDR3: TGTGCCAGCAGCTTAGCGGGACTAGTTACCGGGGAGCTGTTTTTT. Translated: CASSLAGLVTGELFF. Combining the CDR3 with reference TRBV7-6 and TRBJ2-2 gives the whole variable domain GAGVSQSPRYKVTKRGQDVALRCDPISGHVSLYWYRQALGQGPEFLTYFNYEAQQDKSGLPNDRFSAERPEGSISTLTIQRTEQRDSAMYRCASSLAGLVTGELFFGEGSRLTVL.

V gene TRBV4-2 combines with J gene TRBJ1-2; tentative D call: TRBD1 (5 bases). Germline assignment: CDR1 LGHNA and CDR2 YNFKEQ. Between the trimmed V and J ends, which lost 4 bases and 0 bases, there was a span of 15 bases. The CDR3 is 16 amino acids. Here the CDR3 reads CASSLRDRETNYGYTF. The CDR3 DNA sequence: TGTGCCAGCAGCCTCCGGGACCGCGAAACTAACTATGGCTACACCTTC.

The chain joins TRBV5-1 to TRBJ2-3; D remains unclear. The CDR3 runs 14 residues. The V end was cut by 5 bases, the J end by 1 base, with 11 bases between. Germline loops: CDR1 SGHRS, CDR2 YFSETQ. CDR3 in DNA: TGCGCCAGCAGGGGCCCGACGGGCACAGATACGCAGTATTTT. It codes for CASRGPTGTDTQYF.

The V gene is TRBV6-5, the J gene TRBJ2-7; 7 nucleotides match TRBD2. The CDR3 extends over 16 amino acids. Losses at the gene ends were 2 bases for V and 1 base for J; bases not matched to a gene: 8. Per germline, CDR1 MNHEY and CDR2 SVGAGI. As DNA, the CDR3 is TGTGCCAGCAGTTACATTGCGGGAGTGGGGTCCTACGAGCAGTACTTC. Amino acids: CASSYIAGVGSYEQYF.

This clone turned up a few times. The V and J genes are TRBV28 and TRBJ2-7, with 9 bases matching TRBD1. CDR3 length equals 15 residues. The junction had 6 bases not matched to a gene; V was cut back by 6 bases and J by 0 bases. Germline CDR1 MDHEN, CDR2 SYDVKM. The chain's CDR3 is CASRQQGAYSYEQYF. CDR3 nucleotide sequence: TGTGCCAGCAGACAACAGGGGGCTTACTCCTACGAGCAGTACTTC.

This rearrangement joins TRBV5-8 to TRBJ2-5; 9 nucleotides line up with TRBD1. CDR3 size: 13 residues. V shed 4 bases and J 5 bases; nucleotides not matched to a gene: 3. The germline CDR1 and CDR2 sequences are SGHTS and YDEGEE. This chain's CDR3 is CASSRDRVETQYF. The CDR3 DNA reads TGTGCCAGCAGCCGGGACAGGGTTGAGACCCAGTACTTC.

This clone was observed a handful of times. The chain couples TRBV7-3 to TRBJ1-5; the D gene is possibly TRBD1 (5 bases). V was clipped by 3 bases and J by 2 bases, with 11 bases between them. The CDR3 is 15 amino acids. The germline gives CDR1 SGHTA, CDR2 FQGTGA. In nucleotides, the CDR3 is TGTGCCAGCAGCTTGGAGGGACGGGGCAATCAGCCCCAGCATTTT. Its protein is CASSLEGRGNQPQHF.

Regarding this clone: Other DNA sequences in the sample encode the same CDR3. The rearrangement joins TRBV7-8 to TRBJ1-1; D is unclear. The CDR3 extends over 14 amino acids. Looked up from germline, CDR1 is SGHVS and CDR2 is FQNEAQ. V was shortened by 1 base and J by 1 base, with 7 bases between the two germline ends. The CDR3 region is CASSLVSGNTEAFF. The CDR3 coding sequence is TGTGCCAGCAGCTTAGTTTCAGGGAACACTGAAGCTTTCTTT.

The rearrangement uses TRBV2 and TRBJ1-4; a weak D match, TRBD1 (6 bases). This CDR3 contains 14 residues. The V gene's germline CDR1 is SNHLY and CDR2 FYNNEI. The germline V and J ends were trimmed by 6 bases and 8 bases, with 16 bases remaining between them. CDR3 amino acids: CASRLQGVGEKLFF. The CDR3, as DNA: TGTGCCAGCAGATTACAGGGCGTGGGAGAAAAACTGTTTTTT.

In DNA, the CDR3 is TGCGCCAGCAGCCGGGACGCTGGTGAGCCCCAGTACTTC. Protein: CASSRDAGEPQYF. This chain uses TRBV5-1 with TRBJ2-5; D may correspond to TRBD1 or TRBD2 (5 bases each). Germline-derived CDR1 and CDR2 are SGHRS and YFSETQ. This CDR3 spans 13 amino acids. V was trimmed by 4 bases and J by 9 bases, leaving 16 bases between them.

A few counts support this clone. This chain connects TRBV27 to TRBJ2-5, with 7 bases matching TRBD2. V was clipped by 2 bases and J by 3 bases; unmatched bases: 6. Germline V CDR1 and CDR2: MNHEY, SMNVEV (reference sequence). The length of the CDR3 is 15 residues. CDR3 sequence: CASSLRGGLEETQYF. For the CDR3, the DNA is TGTGCCAGCAGTTTACGGGGAGGGTTGGAAGAGACCCAGTACTTC.

Only a few counts were recorded for this clone. The chain joins TRBV7-6 to TRBJ1-1; D unclear. Germline CDR1 and CDR2: SGHVS and FNYEAQ. This CDR3 spans 13 amino acids. V was clipped by 5 bases and J by 3 bases, with 10 bases between them. CDR3 nucleotides: TGTGCCAGCAGCCTCATGCGGGACACTGAAGCTTTCTTT. Translation: CASSLMRDTEAFF.

This clone was seen at least ten times. CDR3 loop: CASSGRGAGGTEAFF. Here the CDR3 DNA reads TGTGCCAGCAGTGGAAGGGGGGCCGGGGGAACTGAAGCTTTCTTT. The chain links TRBV28 to TRBJ1-1; D might be TRBD1 (6 bases). Germline-derived CDR1 and CDR2 are MDHEN and SYDVKM. The CDR3 is made up of 15 amino acids. With 5 bases removed from V and 5 bases from J, the gap between germline ends came to 18 bases.

The V call is TRBV7-6, the J call TRBJ2-2; 7 bases align to TRBD1. The V gene's germline CDR1 is SGHVS and CDR2 FNYEAQ. J lost 6 bases, V lost 5 bases, and 3 bases had no gene match. The CDR3 length is 13 residues. The CDR3 sequence is CASSLDRAGELFF. The CDR3 coding sequence is TGTGCCAGCAGCCTCGACAGGGCCGGGGAGCTGTTTTTT.

J is TRBJ2-5 and V is TRBV5-1; no reliable D call. The CDR3 extends over 16 amino acids. The V gene lost 4 bases and the J gene lost 2 bases, with 18 bases spanning the gap. CDR1 and CDR2 (germline): SGHRS, YFSETQ. The CDR3 nucleotides are TGCGCCAGCAGCCCCGCTCCCCCCCCGTTACAAGAGACCCAGTACTTC. Protein: CASSPAPPPLQETQYF.

This chain connects TRBV29-1 to TRBJ1-2; D is undetermined. The CDR3 loop spans 15 amino acids. V gave up 6 bases and J gave up 0 bases, with 17 bases separating them. Germline assignment: CDR1 SQVTM and CDR2 ANQGSEA. Written as DNA, the CDR3 is TGCAGCGTAGACAACCCGGGAACCTCTAACTATGGCTACACCTTC. It specifies CSVDNPGTSNYGYTF.

The chain has TRBV27 and TRBJ1-2; 8 positions match TRBD1. CDR3 size: 13 residues. Germline CDR1 and CDR2: MNHEY and SMNVEV (reference sequence). V dropped 6 bases and J dropped 3; count of bases not matched to a gene: 3. Here the CDR3 reads CASRKTGDYGYTF. The CDR3, as DNA: TGTGCCAGCAGGAAGACAGGGGACTATGGCTACACCTTC.